What follows describes a single TCR beta chain. Generated by immunoSEQ multiplex PCR, the TCRdb table keeps only in-frame clones and is missing some. Of about 640,000 clones listed, more than 70% are singletons. The sample belongs to a study of shared clonotypes between healthy human individuals. The donor population consisted of healthy HIV-negative adults with no recent acute infections or vaccinations. The junction had 10 bases not matched to a gene; V was cut back by 0 bases and J by 6 bases. The CDR3 totals 18 residues. Germline CDR1 reads SGHRS; CDR2 reads YFSETQ. The chain combines TRBV5-1 with TRBJ2-1, with 12 bases that match TRBD2. The origin of this receptor is a woman in her 30s in good health. The source material was memory CD4+ T cells sorted from blood. Subset noted: CD45RA-negative fraction. The CDR3 DNA is TGCGCCAGCAGCTTGGTGGCTAGCGGGAGGGCCGCGGTCAATGAGCAGTTCTTC. Its protein product is CASSLVASGRAAVNEQFF.